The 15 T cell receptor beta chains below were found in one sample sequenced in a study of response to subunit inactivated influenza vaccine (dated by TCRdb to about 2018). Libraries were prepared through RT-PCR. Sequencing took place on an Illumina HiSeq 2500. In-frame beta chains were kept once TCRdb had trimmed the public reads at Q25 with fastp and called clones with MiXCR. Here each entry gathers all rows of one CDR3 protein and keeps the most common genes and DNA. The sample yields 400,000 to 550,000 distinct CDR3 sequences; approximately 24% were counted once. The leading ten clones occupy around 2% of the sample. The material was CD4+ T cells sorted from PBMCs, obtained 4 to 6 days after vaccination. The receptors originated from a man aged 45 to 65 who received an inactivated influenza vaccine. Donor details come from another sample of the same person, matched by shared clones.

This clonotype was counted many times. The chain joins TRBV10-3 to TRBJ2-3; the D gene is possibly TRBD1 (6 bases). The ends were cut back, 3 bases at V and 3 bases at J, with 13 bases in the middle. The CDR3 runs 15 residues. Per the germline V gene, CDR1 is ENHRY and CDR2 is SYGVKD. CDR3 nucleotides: TGTGCCATCAGTGAATCCCAGGGGCGGACAGATACGCAGTATTTT. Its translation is CAISESQGRTDTQYF.

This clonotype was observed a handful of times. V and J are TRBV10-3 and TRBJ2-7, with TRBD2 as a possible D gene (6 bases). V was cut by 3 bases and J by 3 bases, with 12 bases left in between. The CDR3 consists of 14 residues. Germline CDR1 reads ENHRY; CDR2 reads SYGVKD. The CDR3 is CAISDGTGDYEQYF. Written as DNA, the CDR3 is TGTGCCATCAGTGATGGGACGGGAGACTACGAGCAGTACTTC.

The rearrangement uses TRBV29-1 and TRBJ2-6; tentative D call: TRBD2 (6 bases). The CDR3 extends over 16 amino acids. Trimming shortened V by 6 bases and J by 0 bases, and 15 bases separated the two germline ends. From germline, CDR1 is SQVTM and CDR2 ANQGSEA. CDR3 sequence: CSVGGVFSSGANVLTF. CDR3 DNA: TGCAGCGTAGGAGGGGTCTTTAGCTCTGGGGCCAACGTCCTGACTTTC.

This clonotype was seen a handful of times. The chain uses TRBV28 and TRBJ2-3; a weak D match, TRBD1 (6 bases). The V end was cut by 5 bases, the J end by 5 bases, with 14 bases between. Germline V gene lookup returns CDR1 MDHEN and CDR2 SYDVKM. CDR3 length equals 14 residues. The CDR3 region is CASSLGHLGDTQYF. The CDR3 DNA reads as TGTGCCAGCAGTCTGGGACATTTGGGAGATACGCAGTATTTT.

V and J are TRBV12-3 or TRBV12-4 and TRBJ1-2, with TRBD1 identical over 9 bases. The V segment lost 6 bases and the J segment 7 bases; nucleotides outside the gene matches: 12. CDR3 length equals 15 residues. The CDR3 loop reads CASSPTGTGNRGYTF. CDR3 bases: TGTGCCAGCAGCCCTACCGGGACAGGGAATCGTGGCTACACCTTC.

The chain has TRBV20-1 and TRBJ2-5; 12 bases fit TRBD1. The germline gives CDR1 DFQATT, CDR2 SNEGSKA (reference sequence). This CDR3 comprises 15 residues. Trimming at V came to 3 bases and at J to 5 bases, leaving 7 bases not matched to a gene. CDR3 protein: CSARTGTGGLETQYF. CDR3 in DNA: TGCAGTGCTAGGACCGGGACAGGGGGCTTGGAGACCCAGTACTTC.

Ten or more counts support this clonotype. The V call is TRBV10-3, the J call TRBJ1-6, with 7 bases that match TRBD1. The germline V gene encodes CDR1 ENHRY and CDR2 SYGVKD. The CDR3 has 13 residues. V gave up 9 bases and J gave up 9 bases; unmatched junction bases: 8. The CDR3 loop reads CAIRTGGSSPLHF. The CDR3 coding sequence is TGTGCCATACGGACAGGAGGGAGTTCACCCCTCCACTTT.

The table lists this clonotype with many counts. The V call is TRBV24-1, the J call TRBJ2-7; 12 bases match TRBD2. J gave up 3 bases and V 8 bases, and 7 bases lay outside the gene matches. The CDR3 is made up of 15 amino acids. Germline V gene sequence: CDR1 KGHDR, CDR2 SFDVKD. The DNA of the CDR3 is TGTGCCACCATCGGACTAGCGGGGCCCCGCTACGAGCAGTACTTC. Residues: CATIGLAGPRYEQYF.

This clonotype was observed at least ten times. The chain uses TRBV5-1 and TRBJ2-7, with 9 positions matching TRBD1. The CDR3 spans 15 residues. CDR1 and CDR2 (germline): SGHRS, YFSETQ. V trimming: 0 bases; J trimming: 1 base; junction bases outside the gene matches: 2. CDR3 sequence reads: CASSLGGQGSYEQYF. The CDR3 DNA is TGCGCCAGCAGCTTGGGAGGACAGGGGTCCTACGAGCAGTACTTC.

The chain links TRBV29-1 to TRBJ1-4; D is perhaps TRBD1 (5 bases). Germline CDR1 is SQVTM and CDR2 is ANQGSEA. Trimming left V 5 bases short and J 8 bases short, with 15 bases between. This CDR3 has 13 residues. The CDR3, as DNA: TGCAGCGTTCTCGGATTTGGGACGGAAAAACTGTTTTTT. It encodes CSVLGFGTEKLFF.

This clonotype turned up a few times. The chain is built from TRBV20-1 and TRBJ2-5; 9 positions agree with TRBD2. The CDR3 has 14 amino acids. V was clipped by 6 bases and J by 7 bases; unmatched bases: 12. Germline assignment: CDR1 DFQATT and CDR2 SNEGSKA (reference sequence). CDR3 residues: CSAGPSSGARTQYF. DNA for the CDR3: TGCAGTGCAGGCCCCTCTAGCGGGGCGAGGACCCAGTACTTC.

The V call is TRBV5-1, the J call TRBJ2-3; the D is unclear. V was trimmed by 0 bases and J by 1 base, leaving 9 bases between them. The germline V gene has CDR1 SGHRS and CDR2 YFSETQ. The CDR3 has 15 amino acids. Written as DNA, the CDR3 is TGCGCCAGCAGCTTGGGCTCCCACCGCACAGATACGCAGTATTTT. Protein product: CASSLGSHRTDTQYF.

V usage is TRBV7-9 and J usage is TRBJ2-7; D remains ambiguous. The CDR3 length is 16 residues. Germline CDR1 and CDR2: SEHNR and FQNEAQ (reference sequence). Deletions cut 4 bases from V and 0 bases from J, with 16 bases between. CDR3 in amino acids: CASSSRLGSPSYEQYF. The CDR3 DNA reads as TGTGCCAGCAGCTCCCGTCTTGGGTCACCCTCCTACGAGCAGTACTTC.

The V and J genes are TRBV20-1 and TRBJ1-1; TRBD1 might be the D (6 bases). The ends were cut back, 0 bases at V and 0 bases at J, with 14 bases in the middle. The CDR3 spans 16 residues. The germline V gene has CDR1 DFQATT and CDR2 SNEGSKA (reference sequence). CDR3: CSARDQGGLMNTEAFF. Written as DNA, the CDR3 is TGCAGTGCTAGAGATCAAGGGGGGCTCATGAACACTGAAGCTTTCTTT.

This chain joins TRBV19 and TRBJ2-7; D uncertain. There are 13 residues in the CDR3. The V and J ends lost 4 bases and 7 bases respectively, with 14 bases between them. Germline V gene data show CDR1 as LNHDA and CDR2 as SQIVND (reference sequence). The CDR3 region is CASSSTRVGEQYF. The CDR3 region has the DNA TGTGCCAGTAGTAGTACCCGAGTTGGGGAGCAGTACTTC.